This T cell receptor beta chain was documented in a study of regulatory T cells in long-lasting Graves disease. The CDR3 covers 11 residues. Germline V lookup: CDR1 WSHSY, CDR2 SAAADI. The junction had 5 bases not matched to a gene; V was cut back by 8 bases and J by 14 bases. Both iRepertoire HTBI primers and Arm-PCR of CDR3 regions were used to build the TCR beta libraries. TCRdb analysed the multiplex PCR reads with MiXCR anew, one entry per CDR3 protein. The data show approximately 380,000 distinct CDR3 sequences, 20% to 25% seen once. Time point defined: persistent/refractory GD, antithyroid drugs over 5 years with positive TRAb. After RNA was extracted from PBMCs, the TCR library was made from it. This clonotype was detected only a few times.

Specimen: peripheral blood mononuclear cells (PBMCs), collected when the disease was refractory, from a patient treated with antithyroid drugs. The clonotype was recovered from a female donor with Graves disease. The V gene is TRBV10-2, the J gene TRBJ1-6, with 8 bases fitting TRBD1. CDR3 region: CASDDRGALHF. The CDR3 DNA sequence: TGCGCCAGCGATGACAGGGGAGCCCTCCACTTT.